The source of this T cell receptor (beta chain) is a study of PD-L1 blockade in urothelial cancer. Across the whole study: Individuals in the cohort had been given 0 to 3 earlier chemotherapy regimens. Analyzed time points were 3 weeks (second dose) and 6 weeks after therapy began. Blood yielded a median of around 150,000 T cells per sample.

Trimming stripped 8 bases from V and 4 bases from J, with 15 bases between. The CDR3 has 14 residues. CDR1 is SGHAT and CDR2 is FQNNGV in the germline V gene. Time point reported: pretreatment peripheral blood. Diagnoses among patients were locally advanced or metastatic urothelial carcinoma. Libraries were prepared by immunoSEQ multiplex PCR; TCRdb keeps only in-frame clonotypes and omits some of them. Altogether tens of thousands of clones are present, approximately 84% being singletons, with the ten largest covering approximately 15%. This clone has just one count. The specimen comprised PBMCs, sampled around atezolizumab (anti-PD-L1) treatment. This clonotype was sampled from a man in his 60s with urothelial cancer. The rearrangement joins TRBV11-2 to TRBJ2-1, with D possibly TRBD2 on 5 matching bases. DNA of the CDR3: TGTGCCAGCGGTGGACTTCGCGGTTACAATGAGCAGTTCTTC. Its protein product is CASGGLRGYNEQFF.